This entry is about one T cell receptor (beta chain). This clonotype was counted a few times. What antigen it recognizes has not been identified. No per-base quality is available; no much larger clone lies one base away. The data stem from a study of type 1 regulatory T cells (TCRdb year 2021). General notes on the study: The study characterized an in vitro protocol that generated a Tr1-enriched, alloantigen-specific CD4 T cell product named T-allo10. Patients with hematological malignancies who were receiving allogeneic hematopoietic stem cell transplantation were the group in which T-allo10 was being clinically evaluated.

At the junction V is shortened by 0 bases and J by 7 bases, with 16 bases in between. Its CDR3 holds 16 amino acids, cysteine through phenylalanine. Of the read, only the CDR3 DNA is kept; its 48 bases are in frame from base 1. CDR1 and CDR2, looked up from the germline V gene, are ENHRY and SYGVKD. The sequencer was an Illumina MiSeq. TCRdb applied fastp at Q25 and MiXCR to the public reads, then kept only in-frame beta chains. CDR3 protein sequences are deduplicated, and each keeps its most common genes and DNA. The table for this sample lists about 62,000 distinct CDR3 sequences; 62% of them were counted only once. Clones ranked in the top ten supply 1.5% to 2% of the sample. Results and caveats for the whole study, not just this receptor: A more restricted TCR repertoire was observed in Tr1 cells than in non-Tr1 cells, and this restriction was interpreted in the study as alloantigen-induced clonal expansion.

The chain links TRBV10-3 with TRBJ1-5; 5 matching bases give a weak D call of TRBD1. The source of this sequence is a human donor in good health. The sequencing input was cultured non-Tr1 T cells, either the whole culture or a sorted T cell fraction (not recorded which). Explained via the paper, the cell subset or site label denotes: non-Tr1 population from the T-allo10 product. The DNA reads as follows: TGTGCCATCAGTGAGTCCCGTGGCGGGGCCGGGCAGCCCCAGCATTTT. This codes for CAISESRGGAGQPQHF.